The T cell receptor (beta chain) described here comes from a study of blood T cells in healthy people across ages. Study results and caveats: There were more naive CD4+ cells and higher diversity in long-lived donors than in aged donors.

Concerning this clonotype: Its target is not known.

The authors ran a second PCR of 7 to 11 cycles using a sample-barcoded 5' primer and a J-beta primer mix. A 12-random-nucleotide template-switch adaptor tagged each cDNA molecule. A single record per CDR3 protein comes from TCRdb applying MiXCR to the 5' RACE reads. The sample has about 1.4 million distinct CDR3 sequences; roughly 60% are singletons. Germline CDR1 and CDR2: ENHRY and SYGVKD. V was pared by 6 bases and J by 1 base, with 5 bases of the junction left unmatched. CDR3 length: 16 amino acids. This chain uses TRBV10-3 with TRBJ1-6; 8 nucleotides match TRBD1. The TCR sequence derives from a young man in good health. Sequenced material: blood. The CDR3 DNA sequence: TGTGCCATCAGGGACGGACAGGGTTCCTATAATTCACCCCTCCACTTT. This gives the protein CAIRDGQGSYNSPLHF.